This TCR beta chain was captured in a study of T-cell memory formation after mild COVID-19. Study overall: The two donors had largely donor-specific TCR clusters.

This clonotype has only a few counts. Its target is not known. Germline-derived CDR1 and CDR2 are LGHDT and YNNKEL (reference sequence). The CDR3 sequence is 11 residues long. Trimming took off 5 bases at V and 11 bases at J, with 12 bases between the two ends. TCR alpha and TCR beta cDNA libraries carrying sample barcodes and UMIs came from 5'RACE with constant-segment primers. TCRdb called the 5' RACE reads again in MiXCR, with one record for every CDR3 protein. The sample contains a few hundred thousand distinct CDR3 sequences, roughly 20% of which appear only once. Study conclusions and caveats: The CD4+ clones that contracted clustered mainly within CM and EM, and the CD8+ clones concentrated in EMRA. Memory from before infection featured some responding clones, which suggests cross-reactive memory joined.

V gene TRBV3-1 combines with J gene TRBJ1-1; D perhaps matches TRBD1 (6 bases). The material sequenced was PBMCs or a T cell subset sorted from them (not recorded which). This clonotype originated in a man in his late teens or twenties who had mild COVID-19 (a few samples of this study predate the infection). Cell type and time point are not known. CDR3: CASSTYREAFF. DNA of the CDR3: TGTGCCAGCAGCACCTACAGGGAGGCTTTCTTT.